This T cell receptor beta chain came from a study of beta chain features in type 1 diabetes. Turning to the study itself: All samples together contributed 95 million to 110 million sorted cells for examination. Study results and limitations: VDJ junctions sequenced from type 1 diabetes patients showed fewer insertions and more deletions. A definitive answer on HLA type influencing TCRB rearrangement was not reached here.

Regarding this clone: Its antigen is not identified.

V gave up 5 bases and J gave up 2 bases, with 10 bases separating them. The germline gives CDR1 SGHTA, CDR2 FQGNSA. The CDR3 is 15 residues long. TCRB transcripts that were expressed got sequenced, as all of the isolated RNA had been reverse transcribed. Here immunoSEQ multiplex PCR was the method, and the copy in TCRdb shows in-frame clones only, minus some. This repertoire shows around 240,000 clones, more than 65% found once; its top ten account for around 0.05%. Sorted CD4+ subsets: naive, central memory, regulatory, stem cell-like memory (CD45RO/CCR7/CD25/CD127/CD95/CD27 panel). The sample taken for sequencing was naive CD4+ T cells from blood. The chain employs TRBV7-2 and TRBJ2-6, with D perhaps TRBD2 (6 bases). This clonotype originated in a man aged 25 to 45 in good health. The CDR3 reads CASSPREPGANVLTF. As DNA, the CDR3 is TGTGCCAGCAGCCCCCGGGAGCCTGGGGCCAACGTCCTGACTTTC.